This T cell receptor beta chain was sequenced in a study of blood T cell repertoires in COVID-19 (dated by TCRdb to between 2020 and 2021). About the study as a whole: The collaborator samples originated in the United States, Italy and Spain and spanned the acute and convalescent phases of COVID-19. The prospective study material was composed of cDNA or gDNA derived from T cells, B-cell-depleted T cells, or PBMCs. The dataset comprised deeply sampled blood TCRbeta repertoires from subjects exposed to, actively infected with, or recovered from COVID-19. A freely available public database, intended as a resource for researchers studying the immune response to SARS-CoV-2, is where the repertoires were released. Samples were obtained from the ongoing ImmuneRACE study (first 160 participants) and from about 1,300 subjects provided by 6 global collaborators. A de-identified subject ID, COVID-19 status, age in years and sex were almost always included in the sample metadata. Where HLA class I and class II types were available, the types were taken from metadata supplied by the sample provider, not from assay-based typing. Broad study findings and their caveats: How much clinical and demographic metadata was included differed by source and by participant, and the metadata was provided uncurated.

The collaborating institutions used their own protocols to collect whole blood in K2EDTA tubes. For TCRbeta analysis, collaborators shipped samples as frozen whole blood, isolated PBMCs, or DNA extracted from either of those sample types. In its sample, this clone was seen once. There is no known antigen for this receptor. Per-nucleotide qualities are absent, and no much larger clonotype sits a single base away. TCRbeta CDR3 regions were amplified from genomic DNA by means of the immunoSEQ Assay, a bias-controlled multiplex PCR. The authors' pipeline ran thus. The number of nucleated cells in each sample was estimated from the amplification of reference gene primers within the assay. To quantify the absolute abundance of each unique TCRbeta CDR3 rearrangement, sequence reads were collapsed and filtered. Productive Simpson clonality was computed per sample as the square root of Simpson's diversity index over productive rearrangements. The table comes from immuneACCESS by way of TCRdb, which keeps in-frame sequences with V and J called. Part of the clones is missing from these tables; in studies checked, under half for an unresolved V gene and the rest for unknown reasons. The DNA gave D and trimming, while V, J and clone size come from that table. Present in this sample are 120,000 to 150,000 clones, 80% to 90% of which were seen just once. Roughly 8.3% of the sample is taken by the ten largest.

The CDR3 goes from the cysteine to the phenylalanine over 14 residues. Solely the CDR3 DNA is kept, with 42 bases framed from the first base. CDR1 SNHLY and CDR2 FYNNEI were looked up in the germline V gene. V is trimmed back by 7 bases and J by 7 bases, and the junction contains 6 bases that no gene match accounts for. The sequenced sample consisted of peripheral blood. The sequence is built from TRBV2 and TRBJ1-6; 8 bases in the middle match TRBD1. The TCR originated in a human donor with acute or convalescent COVID-19. The donor label of this sample is uncertain. The CDR3 protein: CASTLTGENSPLHF. The DNA sequence is TGTGCCAGCACCTTGACAGGGGAGAATTCACCCCTCCACTTT.